This T cell receptor beta chain was sequenced in a study of T-cell reconstitution after alpha-beta-depleted transplantation in children. A library of TCRbeta sequences, prepared with unique molecular identifiers, was generated. One entry per CDR3 protein, called by TCRdb with MiXCR from the PCR reads. The sample shows about 580,000 distinct CDR3 sequences, roughly 24% of them seen only once. Germline V gene sequence: CDR1 SGHVS, CDR2 FQNEAQ. V shed 0 bases and J shed 10 bases, with 18 bases lying between them. This CDR3 is 16 amino acids long. The study's findings and limits: About two months after transplant, alpha-beta T cells reportedly came from several hundred expanded graft clones. T-cell numbers and diversity one year post-transplant derived largely from freshly generated T cells. Day-60 TCRbeta diversity that was high in some patients was derived from surviving recipient T cells and thymic progenitors.

This clonotype has only a few counts. Antigen: not known. Source: PBMCs, mostly from graft donor cells, taken 360 days after TCRalphabeta/CD19-depleted stem cell transplant. The J gene is TRBJ1-4, the V gene TRBV7-8, with D uncertain. This TCR came from a boy under two years old who had a stem cell transplant for acute myeloid leukemia, so the T cells may come from the graft donor. Here the CDR3 DNA reads TGTGCCAGCAGCTTAGCCCCCCCCGGAATATTGGGAAAACTGTTTTTT. It specifies CASSLAPPGILGKLFF.